This T cell receptor beta chain was identified in a study of blood T cells in healthy people across ages (dated by TCRdb to between 2014 and 2017). About the investigation overall: In model experiments, template switching captured about one uniquely barcoded TCR beta cDNA molecule for every two T cells. Age-related changes in TCR beta repertoire diversity were measured in the study by deep sequencing normalized with unique cDNA molecular identifiers. The donors were split into four age groups: young (average approximately 16 years), middle-aged (around 37), aged (more than 55) and long-lived (more than 80). Donors of different ages were randomly distributed across sequencing lanes to avoid experimental bias. Two additional independent replicas of 1 million unique cDNA reads from the same blood draw were analyzed for two donors (one aged 18 to 30 and one aged 80 or older). Beyond this particular receptor, the publication reports: Conclusive comparison of naive and antigen-experienced compartments was prevented by the profiling of bulk unsorted PBMCs. As age increased, observed TCR beta diversity per million T cells dropped in a roughly linear way, and a significant reduction was already evident by age 40. Because donor CMV infection status was unknown, age-related changes in expanded clonotypes were potentially confounded. The percentage of naive T cells measured by flow cytometry correlated strongly with observed TCR beta diversity. Compared with the aged group, the long-lived group had more naive CD4+ T cells, fewer expanded clones and increased TCR diversity, suggesting age selection. Total diversity estimates from one million sequenced T cells were considered lower bounds and underestimates.

Based on the germline V gene, the CDR1 and CDR2 sequences are SQVTM and ANQGSEA. The CDR3 covers 12 residues, taking in both the cysteine and the phenylalanine. Only the CDR3 region is kept as DNA, spanning 36 bases read in frame from base 1. The germline ends are 10 bases apart after V is trimmed by 4 bases and J by 7 bases. Notes on this clonotype: Its target antigen remains unknown. There are no base qualities to consult, and no much larger clone falls within one base.

Libraries were made using 5' RACE. TCRdb records Illumina HiSeq 2500 as the sequencer. A second PCR of roughly 7 to 12 cycles was performed with a sample-barcoded 5' primer and a J-beta primer mix. A unique molecular identifier was introduced onto each TCR beta cDNA molecule by a template-switch 5' adaptor carrying 12 random nucleotides. Each sample yielded at least 3 million CDR3-containing paired-end reads. The Mint cDNA synthesis kit, primed by a TRBC-specific oligonucleotide, was used to synthesize first-strand cDNA from all RNA. All cDNA was treated with uracil-DNA glycosylase and then went through a first 18-cycle PCR with the universal primers M1SS and BC2_uni_R. Per the source publication's procedure: Each sample was normalized by randomly selecting 1 million high-quality reads, each carrying a distinct molecular identifier. Instead of being binned into consensus sequences, reads that shared molecular identifiers were thrown out. MiTCR, run with a Q25 quality threshold and the strictest error-elimination algorithm, handled CDR3 identification, clonotype clustering and error correction. A nonparametric unseen species model with Euler transformation was used to estimate a lower bound on total TCR beta diversity. TCRdb reworked the public reads: Q25 trimming with fastp, MiXCR clone assembly, productive beta chains retained. Under each unique CDR3 protein, matching rows form one entry showing the most common genes and DNA. The V and J calls follow TCRdb's processing rather than the paper's. The sample data list approximately 800,000 distinct CDR3 sequences, and roughly 56% of these were observed just once. The ten largest make up 20% to 30% of the sample.

The 39 donors, aged about 6 to 95 years, were systemically healthy Caucasian individuals from Russia. Each donor gave around 9.5 milliliters of peripheral blood, collected into EDTA-treated Vacutainer tubes. Ficoll-Paque density-gradient centrifugation was used to isolate PBMCs, with at least 6.5 million per sample. Trizol reagent was used to extract total RNA from the PBMCs, yielding at least 6 micrograms per sample. For every donor, an aliquot of PBMCs went through flow cytometry to measure the percentages of naive CD45RAhigh/CD27high T cells. The sample comprised blood. This receptor was taken from a man in his forties in good health. The chain couples TRBV29-1 to TRBJ2-2, with the D gene uncertain. The CDR3 region: CSVGSGGGELFF. DNA sequence: TGCAGCGTTGGCTCCGGTGGCGGGGAGCTGTTTTTT.